Presented here are 10 T cell receptor beta chains from one specimen sequenced in a study of blood T cell repertoires in COVID-19. Method: immunoSEQ multiplex PCR; TCRdb's copy keeps in-frame clones and lacks some. The table shows some 55,000 clones, with 77% occurring only once. The source material was peripheral blood. These TCRs come from a man aged 70 or older with active or convalescent COVID-19.

The chain links TRBV11-3 to TRBJ2-1; TRBD1 aligns across 9 bases. Germline lookup yields CDR1 SGHNT and CDR2 YENEEA. This CDR3 is built from 17 residues. V dropped 3 bases and J dropped 6; count of bases not matched to a gene: 12. The CDR3 DNA follows: TGTGCCAGCAGCTTCTTACCGACCGGGACAGGGAGCAATGAGCAGTTCTTC. Amino acids: CASSFLPTGTGSNEQFF.

The V and J genes are TRBV3-1 (or the pseudogene TRBV3-2) and TRBJ1-2; 8 nucleotides line up with TRBD1. V trimming: 4 bases; J trimming: 6 bases; junction bases outside the gene matches: 4. The CDR3 extends over 13 amino acids. Germline assignment: CDR1 LGHDT and CDR2 YNNKEL (reference sequence). The CDR3 reads CASSRGQGNGYTF. The CDR3 coding sequence is TGTGCCAGCAGCCGCGGACAGGGCAATGGCTACACCTTC.

This chain joins TRBV5-6 and TRBJ2-1, with 7 bases matching TRBD2. In germline, CDR1 is SGHDT, CDR2 YYEEEE. V shed 0 bases and J 5 bases; nucleotides not matched to a gene: 5. This CDR3 is built from 15 residues. CDR3 nucleotide sequence: TGTGCCAGCAGCTTGGCTTGGACTAGTAACAATGAGCAGTTCTTC. Translation gives CASSLAWTSNNEQFF.

This chain joins TRBV24-1 and TRBJ1-2; D might be TRBD1 (5 bases). The CDR3 is 14 amino acids. The V end was cut by 3 bases, the J end by 0 bases, with 7 bases between. From germline, CDR1 is KGHDR and CDR2 SFDVKD. The CDR3 region is CATSDQTANYGYTF. The CDR3 nucleotides are TGTGCCACCAGTGATCAGACAGCTAACTATGGCTACACCTTC.

This clone was seen just once. The rearrangement uses TRBV6-1 and TRBJ1-4, with D possibly matching TRBD1 (6 bases). In germline, CDR1 is MNHNS, CDR2 SASEGT. The CDR3 has 14 amino acids. Trimming removed 2 bases at V and 7 bases at J, with 11 bases between. DNA of the CDR3: TGTGCCAGCAGTGAAAAGGGGGAATCTGAAAAACTGTTTTTT. This encodes CASSEKGESEKLFF.

The V gene is TRBV7-9, the J gene TRBJ2-1, with 8 bases fitting TRBD2. The CDR3 is 14 amino acids. The trim removed 3 bases at V and 3 bases at J, leaving 1 base unmatched. Germline V gene data show CDR1 as SEHNR and CDR2 as FQNEAQ (reference sequence). CDR3 sequence: CASSLGTSYNEQFF. The DNA of the CDR3 is TGTGCCAGCAGCTTGGGGACTAGCTACAATGAGCAGTTCTTC.

V gene TRBV7-2 combines with J gene TRBJ1-1; D is possibly TRBD1 (5 bases). Per the germline V gene, CDR1 is SGHTA and CDR2 is FQGNSA. The CDR3 covers 15 residues. V gave up 2 bases and J gave up 0 bases, with 10 bases separating them. This CDR3 is CASSLWSGMNTEAFF. As DNA, the CDR3 is TGTGCCAGCAGCTTATGGTCAGGGATGAACACTGAAGCTTTCTTT. Supplemented by reference TRBV7-2 and TRBJ1-1, the full variable domain reads GAGVSQSPSNKVTEKGKDVELRCDPISGHTALYWYRQSLGQGLEFLIYFQGNSAPDKSGLPSDRFSAERTGGSVSTLTIQRTQQEDSAVYLCASSLWSGMNTEAFFGQGTRLTVV.

The V gene is TRBV2, the J gene TRBJ1-3; a weak D match, TRBD1 (5 bases). The CDR3 spans 14 residues. Trimming removed 4 bases from V and 2 bases from J, with 9 bases in between. Per the germline V gene, CDR1 is SNHLY and CDR2 is FYNNEI. As DNA, the CDR3 is TGTGCCAGCAGTGTTGTGACAGCTGGAAACACCATATATTTT. It encodes CASSVVTAGNTIYF.

The J gene is TRBJ2-5, the V gene TRBV27; TRBD2 might be the D (5 bases). V lost 6 bases and J 4 bases, leaving 12 bases between the germline ends. The CDR3 contains 13 residues. CDR1 is MNHEY and CDR2 is SMNVEV in the germline V gene (reference sequence). The CDR3 spells CASSRGFSETQYF. Here the CDR3 DNA reads TGTGCCAGCAGCCGGGGATTTTCAGAGACCCAGTACTTC.

The gene calls are TRBV2 and TRBJ1-5; tentative D call: TRBD1 (6 bases). V was trimmed by 5 bases and J by 7 bases, leaving 12 bases between them. Germline V CDR1 and CDR2: SNHLY, FYNNEI. The CDR3 runs to 13 residues. CDR3 amino acids: CASSSQGKQPQHF. CDR3 DNA sequence: TGTGCCAGCAGTTCCCAGGGGAAGCAGCCCCAGCATTTT.